The clone carrying this T cell receptor beta chain came up once. The target antigen is unknown. The source of the sample is a study of T cells in tuberculosis. Germline loops: CDR1 LNHDA, CDR2 SQIVND (reference sequence). The CDR3 contains 16 residues. Unmatched junction bases numbered 10, after V lost 4 bases and J lost 5 bases. Broader study findings: Using the GMM-specific repertoire gave approximately 89% accuracy versus approximately 70% with motifs.

The protocol was immunoSEQ multiplex PCR, while the TCRdb copy is restricted to in-frame clones and leaves out a portion. The sample lists around 35,000 clones, approximately 94% seen once, with about an eighth in the top ten. The sequencing sample was made of PBMCs. The sequence came from a donor aged 10-29 years with latent tuberculosis or without tuberculosis infection. Some clones in this sample may be carry-over from other donors' samples. The chain couples TRBV19 to TRBJ2-5; TRBD2 aligns across 10 bases. The CDR3: CASSTSRIAGGETQYF. CDR3 nucleotides: TGTGCCAGTAGTACCTCTCGGATAGCGGGGGGCGAGACCCAGTACTTC.